This T cell receptor (beta chain) is from a study of cytomegalovirus exposure and HLA in healthy donors (TCRdb year 2017). With respect to the entire study: In an earlier analysis of approximately 640 of the donors, around 300 Gb of sequence data and 95 million to 130 million unique TCR beta sequences from about 179 million T cells were reported. The later analysis used no new phenotypic data to find candidate immune exposures, relying instead on TCR beta sequences and their occurrence across donors. The study aimed to test whether signatures of past pathogen exposure could be identified by cataloging public T cell receptors. To predict cytomegalovirus infection status, the study combined high-throughput TCR immunosequencing, statistical association of individual TCRs with disease status, and machine learning. In a later analysis, previously published TCR beta repertoires from several hundred donors were re-analyzed and high-resolution HLA genotyping was added so that TCR occurrence patterns could be studied. Donor age, sex, ethnicity and CMV serostatus were compiled alongside the repertoire data. In addition to the first cohort of hundreds of subjects, a separate validation cohort of 120 different subjects was used. Because of strong linkage in the cohort, roughly five DR-DQ haplotypes were treated as single units for association and clustering. Among almost 400 genotyped donors of the cohort, an average of roughly 240,000 unique TCR beta nucleotide sequences were sequenced per donor, about a sixth of them non-productive. To decide whether each TCR beta V gene segment behaved as functional or pseudogenic, an earlier analysis of fewer than 750 of the donors relied on high-throughput TCR beta sequencing. In a later genetic analysis, genome-wide SNP genotypes for about 55% of the roughly 670 donors were used, and that subset was treated as a discovery cohort. Every discovery cohort repertoire had been produced on one sequencing platform. HLA typing covered class I and class II loci at four-digit resolution. An early release that covered about 600 HLA-typed donors contained approximately 300 gigabases of sequencing data and some 87 million unique TCR sequences. Among the roughly 400 genotyped donors, about 83% belonged to the genetic ancestry cluster associated with self-reported Caucasian donors. Typing coverage varied by locus: 629-630 donors for A, B, C, DRB1 and DQB1; approximately 560 for DQA1; more than 600 for DPA1; 400 to 480 for DPB1. The T cell repertoires of 550 to 850 subjects were profiled by immunosequencing and related to cytomegalovirus serostatus.

The cohort was made up of 500 to 850 healthy bone marrow donors. At the time of sampling, every cohort member was nominally healthy, though immune exposures that went unrecorded were likely present. Of the 600 or so cohort members, more than 250 had a positive CMV serostatus and about 350 had a negative one, while no CMV serostatus was recorded for the donor. Every donor gave a peripheral blood sample, and the peripheral blood mononuclear cells from that sample were used for TCR beta sequencing. The Qiagen DNeasy Blood Extraction Kit was used to extract genomic DNA from the blood cell samples. Broad study findings and their caveats: The sequencing pipeline was judged likely to have produced a cluster of highly shared sequence variants as a technical artifact. In a later analysis, HLA-associated TCR beta chains were found to be more clonally expanded and to have lower generation probabilities than equally common non-associated chains. For the cohort, immune exposure information was limited to CMV serostatus. Compared with the roughly 600-donor mean, donors in an Asian-associated ancestry cluster had fewer N-insertions in productive TCRs, according to a later genetic analysis. This cohort had only TCR beta chains sequenced, and the lack of alpha or paired-chain data limited which features could be detected. An association between a missense DCLRE1C variant and V-gene and J-gene trimming of TCR beta chains was found in a later genetic analysis and replicated in an independent cohort. The study listed 150 to 200 TCR beta chains as associated with cytomegalovirus. In a later analysis, the rate of TCR association differed among HLA loci, with DRB1 alleles having the most associated TCRs and HLA-C alleles having the fewest. A further reported finding was that TCR beta sequences accurately predicted the HLA-A and HLA-B alleles for most subjects in the first cohort. Because HLA typing was missing for some donors at each locus, association tests included only the typed subset. The earlier analysis of 587 of the donors excluded over 15 rarely observed V segments, including chromosome 9 orphons, because counts were too low. While some public TCRs were present in many individuals, most TCR sequences turned up only very rarely across donors. According to the authors, the approach could potentially be generalized to other disease states and immunological phenotypes. A later analysis found that most CMV-associated TCR beta chains appeared HLA-restricted, with HLA associations seemingly driven largely by CMV exposure. When HLA alleles, especially DR and DQ, strongly co-occurred, attributing TCR associations to individual alleles was difficult. Presence/absence analyses assumed roughly uniform sequencing depth across donors, an assumption that may not hold. In an earlier analysis of approximately 590 of the donors, most TCR beta V segments were observed in productive rearrangements about 87% or about 30% of the time, broadly matching IMGT annotations. In a later analysis, some 18,000 TCR beta sequences were associated with specific HLA alleles at a false discovery rate of 0.05. A few of the identified cytomegalovirus-associated TCR beta chains were confirmed in vitro to be specific for cytomegalovirus antigens. Correlated functional status among segregating V segments might be attributable to linkage disequilibrium, but an unknown experimental factor could not be ruled out. A later analysis reported that several top co-occurrence clusters appeared linked to parvovirus B19, influenza, CMV and Epstein-Barr virus. The classifier was reported to diagnose cytomegalovirus status with high specificity and sensitivity in both the original and validation cohorts. Some IMGT-functional V segments, including TRBV6-2 and TRBV6-3, could not be distinguished by the 87-base-pair reads and were therefore excluded.

For this clone: The antigen it recognizes is unknown. No quality values exist for individual bases; no much larger clone is one base distant.

Measured from the cysteine to the phenylalanine, the CDR3 is 17 residues long. Of all the DNA, just the CDR3 is kept, 51 bases in frame from base 1. Between the V and J ends, shortened by 1 base and 4 bases respectively, the junction contains 19 bases. As encoded in the germline V gene, CDR1 is MDHEN while CDR2 is SYDVKM. Receptor amplification or capture employed the immunoSEQ multiplex PCR assay. For the multiplex PCR, a mixture combining 60 forward primers for TCR Vbeta segments and 13 reverse primers for TCR Jbeta segments was used. A multiplex PCR assay on genomic DNA amplified the CDR3 region of rearranged TCR beta genes. The amplified TCR beta libraries were sequenced on the Illumina HiSeq System as 87-base-pair reads. Under the source paper's analysis protocol: A later analysis tallied roughly 76 million unique TCR beta chains across the 666 repertoires, and approximately 11 million of those chains were shared by two or more donors. Raw reads were error-corrected and collapsed into unique sequences with a nearest-neighbor algorithm that merged closely related sequences to remove PCR and sequencing errors. CDR3 sequences were aligned to IMGT reference sequences to assign V, D and J gene segments. For a sequence to be retained, at least a six-nucleotide match to both a V gene segment and a J gene segment was required. Rearrangements were classified as productive when the CDR3 lacked stop codons and remained in frame with V and J, and all other rearrangements were classified as non-productive. CDR3 was defined by IMGT convention, running from the second conserved V-encoded cysteine to the conserved J-encoded phenylalanine. Sequences without an unambiguous match to a single V gene segment were excluded from the earlier analysis of a few hundred of the donors. An earlier analysis of fewer than 750 of the donors called V segments functional above 56.7% productive rearrangements and segregating when the between-donor standard deviation exceeded 5%. To diagnose cytomegalovirus status from the catalog of TCR beta chain sequences, a statistical classification framework was built. V and J gene assignment, in a later analysis, came from comparing TCR nucleotide sequences with IMGT/GENE-DB human TR gene sequences. Using the TCRdist pipeline, a later analysis assigned CDR3 sequences along with most-parsimonious VDJ recombination scenarios. In a later analysis, every TCR beta chain was defined by the combination of its CDR3 amino acid sequence and its V-gene family, and reads without a unique V-gene family were dropped. To address suspected cross-contamination and a sequencing artifact, a later analysis removed 550 to 750 highly shared, low-generation-probability nucleotide sequences. A later analysis calculated a clonal expansion index for each public chain from normalized within-repertoire ranks of inferred template counts. A later analysis computed generation probabilities with a VDJ recombination model fitted to out-of-frame rearrangements, and checked the results against IGoR. In a later analysis, TCR-TCR, TCR-HLA and TCR-CMV co-occurrence was scored with hypergeometric tests, and a repertoire-size bias correction was applied to TCR pairs. A later analysis estimated false discovery rates by permuting HLA or CMV assignments 20 times. In a later analysis, co-occurring TCRs were grouped using DBSCAN, with TCRdist sequence similarity added in when clustering inside HLA-allele-positive subsets. Co-occurrence clustering excluded repertoires with fewer than 30,000 or more than 120,000 public chains, plus five with anomalous nucleotide sharing. This immuneACCESS table, as held by TCRdb, lists in-frame sequences with V and J called but not all clones. Of the missing ones, under half trace to an unresolved V gene in checked studies; the others have no known cause. Clone size and the V and J calls come from that table; the DNA yielded D and trimming. The sample records about 110,000 clones, 77% of which are singletons. About 3.7% of the sample rests with the top ten.

Sequenced material: PBMCs. Recombination joined TRBV28 with TRBJ2-5; the D segment could be TRBD2, given 5 matching bases. The source is a human donor in good health. In nucleotide form, the sequence is TGTGCCAGCAGTTTATTAGGGAAGGTGGGAGCACGAGAGACCCAGTACTTC. This translates into CASSLLGKVGARETQYF.